A few counts support the clone carrying this TCR beta chain. Antigen unknown. Per the study methods: Using the CDR3 differences seen across clinicopathological groups, the authors built a distant-metastasis classifier for papillary thyroid cancer, which was meant to discriminate distant-metastatic patients. TCRdb ran MiXCR on the PCR reads. These V and J calls are TCRdb output, not the study's own analysis. The sample lists some 50,000 clones, more than 20% occurring once. None of the patients had undergone any treatment ahead of thyroid surgery. This sample stems from a study of metastatic and nonmetastatic thyroid tumors. Study background: Repertoires of blood and of tissue (tumor or nodule) from malignant and benign thyroid patients were compared.

Between the trimmed V and J ends, which lost 10 bases and 6 bases, there was a span of 13 bases. The CDR3 consists of 11 residues. Per germline, CDR1 SNHLY and CDR2 FYNNEI. Study observations and caveats: Malignant tumors reportedly showed significantly higher TCR beta diversity than benign nodules in both blood and tumor.

Sequencing was carried out using blood. The chain has TRBV2 and TRBJ2-7; D unresolved. This receptor was identified in a male donor with papillary thyroid cancer or a benign thyroid nodule (not recorded which). Some clones in this sample may be carry-over from other donors' samples. The CDR3 nucleotides are TGTGCCATTACAGAACGAGGCGAGCAGTACTTC. Its translation is CAITERGEQYF.